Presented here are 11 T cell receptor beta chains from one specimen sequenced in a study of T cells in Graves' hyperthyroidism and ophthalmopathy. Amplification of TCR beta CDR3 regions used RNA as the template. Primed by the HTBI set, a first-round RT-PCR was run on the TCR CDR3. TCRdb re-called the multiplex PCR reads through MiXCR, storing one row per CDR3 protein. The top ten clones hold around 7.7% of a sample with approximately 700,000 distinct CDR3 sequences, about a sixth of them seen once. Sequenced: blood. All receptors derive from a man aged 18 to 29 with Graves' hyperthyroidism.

CDR3 residues: CSARPWGRGGTDTQYF. The CDR3 DNA reads TGCAGTGCTCGCCCCTGGGGGCGGGGGGGCACAGATACGCAGTATTTT. J is TRBJ2-3 and V is TRBV20-1, with 8 bases aligning to TRBD2. Germline-derived CDR1 and CDR2 are DFQATT and SNEGSKA (reference sequence). V lost 5 bases, J lost 1 base, and 11 bases stayed unmatched. The CDR3 runs to 16 residues.

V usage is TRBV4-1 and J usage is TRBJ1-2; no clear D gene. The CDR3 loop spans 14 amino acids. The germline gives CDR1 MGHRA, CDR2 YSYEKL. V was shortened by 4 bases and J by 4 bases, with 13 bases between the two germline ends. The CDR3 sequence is CASSPPGSFYGYTF. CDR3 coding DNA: TGCGCCAGCAGCCCGCCCGGGTCTTTCTATGGCTACACCTTC.

The CDR3 here is CASGLVNFAGRHSNQPQHF. In DNA form, the CDR3 reads TGTGCTAGTGGTTTGGTAAACTTCGCCGGAAGACATAGCAATCAGCCCCAGCATTTT. This chain joins TRBV12-5 and TRBJ1-5; unclear D gene. Germline assignment: CDR1 LGHNT and CDR2 FRNRAP. Trimming took 0 bases from V and 0 from J, leaving 18 bases between them. The CDR3 is 19 residues long.

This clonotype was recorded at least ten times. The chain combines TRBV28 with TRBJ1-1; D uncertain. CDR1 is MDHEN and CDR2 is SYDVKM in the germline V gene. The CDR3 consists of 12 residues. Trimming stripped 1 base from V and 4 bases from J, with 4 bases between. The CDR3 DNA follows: TGTGCCAGCAGTTTATCCCGCACTGAAGCTTTCTTT. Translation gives CASSLSRTEAFF.

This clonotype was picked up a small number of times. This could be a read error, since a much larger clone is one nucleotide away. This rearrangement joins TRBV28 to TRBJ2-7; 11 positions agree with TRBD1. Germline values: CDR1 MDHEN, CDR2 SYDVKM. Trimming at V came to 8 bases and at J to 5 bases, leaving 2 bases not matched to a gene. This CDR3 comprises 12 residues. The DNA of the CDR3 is TGTGCCAGCTGGACAGGGGGCGACGAGCAGTACTTC. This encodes CASWTGGDEQYF.

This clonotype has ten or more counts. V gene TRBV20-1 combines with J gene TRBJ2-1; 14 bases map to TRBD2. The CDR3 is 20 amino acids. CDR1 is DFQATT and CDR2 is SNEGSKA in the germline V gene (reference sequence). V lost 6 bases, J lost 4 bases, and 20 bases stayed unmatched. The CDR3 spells CSAAPVPGLAGVGNYNEQFF. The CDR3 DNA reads TGCAGTGCCGCCCCAGTACCGGGACTAGCGGGAGTTGGTAATTACAATGAGCAGTTCTTC.

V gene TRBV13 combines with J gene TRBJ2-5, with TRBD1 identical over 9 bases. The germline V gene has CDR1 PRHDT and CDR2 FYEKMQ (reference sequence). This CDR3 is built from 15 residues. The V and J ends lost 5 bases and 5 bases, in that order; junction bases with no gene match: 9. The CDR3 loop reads CASSHWTGAGETQYF. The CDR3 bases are TGTGCCAGCAGCCACTGGACAGGGGCCGGGGAGACCCAGTACTTC.

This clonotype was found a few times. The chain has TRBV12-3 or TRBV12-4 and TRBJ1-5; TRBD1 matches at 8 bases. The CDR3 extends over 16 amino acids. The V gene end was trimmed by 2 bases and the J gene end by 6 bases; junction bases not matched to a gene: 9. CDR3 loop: CASSLMDGRGPQPQHF. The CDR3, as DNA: TGTGCCAGCAGTTTAATGGACGGCAGGGGGCCTCAGCCCCAGCATTTT.

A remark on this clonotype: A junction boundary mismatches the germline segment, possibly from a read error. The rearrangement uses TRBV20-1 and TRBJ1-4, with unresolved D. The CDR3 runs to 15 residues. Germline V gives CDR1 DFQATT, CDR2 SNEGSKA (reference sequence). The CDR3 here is CSARENRASSEKLLF. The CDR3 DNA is TGCAGTGCTAGAGAGAATAGGGCATCGAGTGAAAAACTGCTTTTT.

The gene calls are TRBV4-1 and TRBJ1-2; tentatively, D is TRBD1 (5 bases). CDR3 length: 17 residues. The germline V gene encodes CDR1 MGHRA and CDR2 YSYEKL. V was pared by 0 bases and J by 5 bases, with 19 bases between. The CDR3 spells CASSQEVGRGAGYGYTF. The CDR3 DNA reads TGCGCCAGCAGCCAAGAGGTGGGCAGAGGGGCCGGGTATGGCTACACCTTC.

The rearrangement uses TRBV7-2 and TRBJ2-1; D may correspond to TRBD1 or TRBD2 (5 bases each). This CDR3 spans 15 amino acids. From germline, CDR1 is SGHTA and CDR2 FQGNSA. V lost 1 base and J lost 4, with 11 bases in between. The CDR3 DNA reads TGTGCCAGCAGCTTAGATCCGGGGCCTTACAATGAGCAGTTCTTC. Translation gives CASSLDPGPYNEQFF.